This TCR beta chain was observed in a study of T cells in localized non-small cell lung cancer (dated by TCRdb to 2018 to 2020). Broadly, across the study: The study examined T cell repertoires in 200 to 250 patients with early-stage NSCLC and compared tumors with uninvolved tumor-adjacent lungs. The cohort comprised approximately 240 treatment-naïve NSCLC patients with resected, localized lung tumors. NSCLC patients had a mean age of around 66 years, and around 140 were male and more than 90 female.

At diagnosis, tumor, uninvolved tumor-adjacent lung and peripheral blood were collected and then preserved as a mix of FFPE and fresh-frozen material. For TCR repertoire profiling, blood samples were analyzed in the form of peripheral blood mononuclear cells. Concerning this clone: Its recognized antigen is unknown. Within one base of it there is no much larger clone, and no base qualities were kept.

TCR beta CDR3 regions were sequenced from DNA using the immunoSEQ Assay. The authors' pipeline ran thus. T cell density was computed as TCR beta template counts normalized to usable DNA estimated by amplifying housekeeping genes. Richness was estimated with the preseqR package, extrapolating to 400,000 templates for PBMC samples and 120,000 templates for tissue samples. Clonality was calculated as one minus Pielou's evenness. Tissue-enriched TCRs were identified by differential abundance testing using productive amino-acid clonotypes, minimum total count 5 and alpha 0.1. The Jaccard Index and the Morisita Overlap Index were used to measure repertoire overlap between compartments. GLIPH grouped TCR beta CDR3s together with public tetramer-defined viral CDR3s, and a viral motif had to include at least three viral sequences and show V-gene enrichment. Entries here come from immuneACCESS through TCRdb and include only in-frame sequences with V and J called. Some clones fail to appear in such tables; in the studies checked, an unresolved V gene covers under half of the shortfall, and the cause of the remainder is unknown. V and J calls and clone size are copied from that table; D and trimming were computed from the DNA. This sample is represented by 70,000 to 75,000 clones; 70% to 85% of them were singletons. 1.3% of the sample is held by the ten biggest clonotypes.

Based on the germline V gene, the CDR1 and CDR2 sequences are SGHDT and YYEEEE. From the cysteine through the phenylalanine, the CDR3 covers 14 amino acids. Only CDR3 DNA remains: 42 bases, in frame from the first base. At the junction V is shortened by 0 bases and J by 2 bases, with 9 bases in between. General conclusions and limits of the study: Longer overall survival was associated with higher T cell density in blood, whereas shorter survival was associated with higher clonality in adjacent lung. Because of the exploratory design, TCR variables were selected using unadjusted p-values without false-discovery rate correction. Of the top 100 tumor clones, a median of approximately 60 were detected in paired uninvolved adjacent lung; approximately 30 were also among that lung's top 100. Because multi-region tumor sequencing was not performed, intratumor heterogeneity could not be ruled out. Uninvolved tumor-adjacent lung showed the highest T cell clonality, higher than tumor, which suggests more focused antigenic responses in the uninvolved tumor-adjacent lung.

The receptor comes from a female donor older than 55 with stage I lung adenocarcinoma. Here the sequenced sample was peripheral blood, taken before any cancer treatment. This receptor chain uses TRBV5-6 and TRBJ2-7; no D gene is confidently identified. The sequenced DNA is TGTGCCAGCAGCTTGGGGGCAGGTACCTACGAGCAGTACTTC. This codes for CASSLGAGTYEQYF.